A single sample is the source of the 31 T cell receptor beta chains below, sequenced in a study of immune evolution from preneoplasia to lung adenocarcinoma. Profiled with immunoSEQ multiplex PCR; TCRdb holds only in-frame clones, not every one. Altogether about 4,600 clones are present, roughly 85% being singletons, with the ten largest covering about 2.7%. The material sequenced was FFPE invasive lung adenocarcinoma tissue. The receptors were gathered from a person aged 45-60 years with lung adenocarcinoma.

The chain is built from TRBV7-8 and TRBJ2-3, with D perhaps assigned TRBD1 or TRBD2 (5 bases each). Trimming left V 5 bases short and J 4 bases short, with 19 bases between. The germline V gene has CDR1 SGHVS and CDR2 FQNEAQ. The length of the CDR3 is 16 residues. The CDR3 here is CASSPGTSIGSDTQYF. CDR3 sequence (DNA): TGTGCCAGCAGCCCCGGGACCTCCATTGGGTCAGATACGCAGTATTTT. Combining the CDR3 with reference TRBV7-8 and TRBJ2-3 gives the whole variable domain GAGVSQSPRYKVAKRGQDVALRCDPISGHVSLFWYQQALGQGPEFLTYFQNEAQLDKSGLPSDRFFAERPEGSVSTLKIQRTQQEDSAVYLCASSPGTSIGSDTQYFGPGTRLTVL.

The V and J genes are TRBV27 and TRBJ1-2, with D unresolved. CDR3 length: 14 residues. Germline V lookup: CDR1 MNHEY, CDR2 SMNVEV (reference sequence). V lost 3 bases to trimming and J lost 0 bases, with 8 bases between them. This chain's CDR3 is CASSFSRTNYGYTF. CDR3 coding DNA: TGTGCCAGCAGTTTTTCGCGGACTAACTATGGCTACACCTTC.

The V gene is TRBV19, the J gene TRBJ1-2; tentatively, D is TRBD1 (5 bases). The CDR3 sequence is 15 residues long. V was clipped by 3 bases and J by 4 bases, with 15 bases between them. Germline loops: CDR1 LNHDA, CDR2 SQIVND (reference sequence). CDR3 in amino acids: CASSIAGFGTYGYTF. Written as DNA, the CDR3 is TGTGCCAGTAGTATCGCGGGGTTCGGGACCTATGGCTACACCTTC.

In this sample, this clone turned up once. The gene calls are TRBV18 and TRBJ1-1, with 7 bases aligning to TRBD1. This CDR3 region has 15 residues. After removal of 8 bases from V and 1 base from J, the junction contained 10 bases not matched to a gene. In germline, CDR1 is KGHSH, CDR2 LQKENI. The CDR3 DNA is TGTGCCAGCAAGAGACAGGGTAGGACGAACACTGAAGCTTTCTTT. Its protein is CASKRQGRTNTEAFF.

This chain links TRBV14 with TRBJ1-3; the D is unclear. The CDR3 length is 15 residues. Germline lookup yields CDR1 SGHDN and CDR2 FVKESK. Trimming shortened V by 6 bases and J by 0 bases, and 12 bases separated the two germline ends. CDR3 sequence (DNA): TGTGCCAGCAGGCCTACTCTGAGCTCTGGAAACACCATATATTTT. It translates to CASRPTLSSGNTIYF.

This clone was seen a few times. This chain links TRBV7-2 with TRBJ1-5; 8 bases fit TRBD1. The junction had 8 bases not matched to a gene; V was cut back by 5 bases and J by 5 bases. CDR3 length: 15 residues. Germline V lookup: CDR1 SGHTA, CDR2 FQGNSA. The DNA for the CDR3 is TGTGCCAGCAGCACATGGACAGGGCCTGATCAGCCCCAGCATTTT. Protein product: CASSTWTGPDQPQHF. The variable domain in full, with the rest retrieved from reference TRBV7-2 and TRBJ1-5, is GAGVSQSPSNKVTEKGKDVELRCDPISGHTALYWYRQSLGQGLEFLIYFQGNSAPDKSGLPSDRFSAERTGGSVSTLTIQRTQQEDSAVYLCASSTWTGPDQPQHFGDGTRLSIL.

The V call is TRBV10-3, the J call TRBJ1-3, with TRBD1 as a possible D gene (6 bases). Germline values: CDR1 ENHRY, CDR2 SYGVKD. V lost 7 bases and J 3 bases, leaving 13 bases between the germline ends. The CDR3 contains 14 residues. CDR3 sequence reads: CAIKVTGDGNTIYF. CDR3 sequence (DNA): TGTGCCATCAAGGTGACAGGTGATGGAAACACCATATATTTT.

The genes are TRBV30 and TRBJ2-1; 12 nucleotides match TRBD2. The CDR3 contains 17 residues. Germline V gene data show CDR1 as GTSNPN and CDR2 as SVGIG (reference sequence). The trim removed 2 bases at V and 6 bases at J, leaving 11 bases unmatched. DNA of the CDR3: TGTGCCTGGAGTTTTATGGTAACTAGCGGGAGGATCAATGAGCAGTTCTTC. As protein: CAWSFMVTSGRINEQFF. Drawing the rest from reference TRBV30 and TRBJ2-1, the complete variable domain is SQTIHQWPATLVQPVGSPLSLECTVEGTSNPNLYWYRQAAGRGLQLLFYSVGIGQISSEVPQNLSASRPQDRQFILSSKKLLLSDSGFYLCAWSFMVTSGRINEQFFGPGTRLTVL.

The CDR3 loop is CATWGNGYTF. For the CDR3, the DNA is TGTGCCACCTGGGGGAATGGCTACACCTTC. The V gene is TRBV6-1, the J gene TRBJ1-2; D is perhaps TRBD1 (5 bases). V was cut by 10 bases and J by 6 bases, with 9 bases left in between. The length of the CDR3 is 10 residues. The germline CDR1 and CDR2 sequences are MNHNS and SASEGT.

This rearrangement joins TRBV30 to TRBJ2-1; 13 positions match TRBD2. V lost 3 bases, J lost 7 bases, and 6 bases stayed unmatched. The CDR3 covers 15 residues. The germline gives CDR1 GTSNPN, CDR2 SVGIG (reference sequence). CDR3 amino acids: CAWSPGLAGVNEQFF. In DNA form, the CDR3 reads TGTGCCTGGAGCCCAGGACTAGCGGGAGTTAATGAGCAGTTCTTC.

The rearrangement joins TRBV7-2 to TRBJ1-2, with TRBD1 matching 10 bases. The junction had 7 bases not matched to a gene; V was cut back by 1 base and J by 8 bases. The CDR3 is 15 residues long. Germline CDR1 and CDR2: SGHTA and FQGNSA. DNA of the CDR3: TGTGCCAGCAGCTTAGTTCGGACAGGGGGAGACGGCTACACCTTC. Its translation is CASSLVRTGGDGYTF.

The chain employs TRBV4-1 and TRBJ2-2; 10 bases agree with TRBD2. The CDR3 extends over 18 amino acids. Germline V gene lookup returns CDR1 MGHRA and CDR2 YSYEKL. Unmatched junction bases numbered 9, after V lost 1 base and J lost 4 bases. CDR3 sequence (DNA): TGCGCCAGCAGCCAAGGGGCTAGCGGGAGTGGTAGCACCGGGGAGCTGTTTTTT. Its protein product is CASSQGASGSGSTGELFF.

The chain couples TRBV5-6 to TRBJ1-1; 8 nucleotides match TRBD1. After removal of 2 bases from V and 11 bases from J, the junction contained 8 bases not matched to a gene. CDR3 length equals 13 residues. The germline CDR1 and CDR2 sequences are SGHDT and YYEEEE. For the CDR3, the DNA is TGTGCCAGCAGCTTCTTAGCCAGGGGGCGTGCTTTCTTT. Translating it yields CASSFLARGRAFF. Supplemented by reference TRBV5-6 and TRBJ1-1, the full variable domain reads DAGVTQSPTHLIKTRGQQVTLRCSPKSGHDTVSWYQQALGQGPQFIFQYYEEEERQRGNFPDRFSGHQFPNYSSELNVNALLLGDSALYLCASSFLARGRAFFGQGTRLTVV.

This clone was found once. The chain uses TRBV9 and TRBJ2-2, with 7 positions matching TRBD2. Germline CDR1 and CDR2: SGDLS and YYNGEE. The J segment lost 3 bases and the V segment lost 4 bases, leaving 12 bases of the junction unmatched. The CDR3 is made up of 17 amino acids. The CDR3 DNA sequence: TGTGCCAGCAGCTTCCCACGGACTAGAAAAGACACCGGGGAGCTGTTTTTT. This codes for CASSFPRTRKDTGELFF.

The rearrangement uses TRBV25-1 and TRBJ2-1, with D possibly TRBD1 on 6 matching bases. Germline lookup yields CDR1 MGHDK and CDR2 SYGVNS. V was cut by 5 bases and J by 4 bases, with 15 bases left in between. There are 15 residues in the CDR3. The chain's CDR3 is CASSKTGSGYNEQFF. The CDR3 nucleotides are TGTGCCAGCAGTAAAACAGGGTCCGGGTACAATGAGCAGTTCTTC.

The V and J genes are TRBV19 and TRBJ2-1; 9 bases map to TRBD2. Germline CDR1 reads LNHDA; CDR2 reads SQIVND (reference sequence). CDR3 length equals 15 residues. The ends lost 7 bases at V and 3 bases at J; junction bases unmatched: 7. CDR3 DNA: TGTGCCAGTACCGTAGCGGGAGTTAGCTACAATGAGCAGTTCTTC. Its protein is CASTVAGVSYNEQFF.

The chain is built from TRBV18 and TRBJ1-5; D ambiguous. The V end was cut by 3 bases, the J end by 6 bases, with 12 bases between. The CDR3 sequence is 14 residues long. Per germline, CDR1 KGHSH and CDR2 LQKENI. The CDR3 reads CASSPSGDGQPQHF. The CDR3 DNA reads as TGTGCCAGCTCACCCAGTGGGGATGGTCAGCCCCAGCATTTT.

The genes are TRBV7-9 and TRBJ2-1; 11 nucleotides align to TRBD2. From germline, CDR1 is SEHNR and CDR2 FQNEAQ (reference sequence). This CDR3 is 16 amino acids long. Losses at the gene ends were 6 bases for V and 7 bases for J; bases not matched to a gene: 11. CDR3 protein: CASSPSSGRAKNEQFF. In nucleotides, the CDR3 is TGTGCCAGCAGTCCCAGTAGCGGGAGGGCTAAAAATGAGCAGTTCTTC.

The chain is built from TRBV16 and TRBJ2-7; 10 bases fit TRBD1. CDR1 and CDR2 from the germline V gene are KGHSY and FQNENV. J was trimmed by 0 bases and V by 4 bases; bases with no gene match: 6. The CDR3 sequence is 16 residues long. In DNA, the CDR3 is TGTGCCAGCAGCCCGACAGGGGGCGGTTCCTCCTACGAGCAGTACTTC. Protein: CASSPTGGGSSYEQYF. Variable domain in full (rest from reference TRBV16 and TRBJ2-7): GEEVAQTPKHLVRGEGQKAKLYCAPIKGHSYVFWYQQVLKNEFKFLISFQNENVFDETGMPKERFSAKCLPNSPCSLEIQATKLEDSAVYFCASSPTGGGSSYEQYFGPGTRLTVT.

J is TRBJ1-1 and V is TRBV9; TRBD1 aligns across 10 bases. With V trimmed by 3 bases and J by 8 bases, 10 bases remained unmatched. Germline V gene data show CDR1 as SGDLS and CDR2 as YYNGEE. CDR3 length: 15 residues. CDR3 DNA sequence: TGTGCCAGCAGCGGCCGGACAGGGGGGCTAGGGGAAGCTTTCTTT. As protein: CASSGRTGGLGEAFF.

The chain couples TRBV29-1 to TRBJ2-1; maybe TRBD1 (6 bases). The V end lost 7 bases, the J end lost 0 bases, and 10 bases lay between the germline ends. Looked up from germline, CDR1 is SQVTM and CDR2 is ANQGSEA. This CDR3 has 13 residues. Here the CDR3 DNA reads TGCAGCGCCAAGGGGGTCTCCTACAATGAGCAGTTCTTC. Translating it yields CSAKGVSYNEQFF.

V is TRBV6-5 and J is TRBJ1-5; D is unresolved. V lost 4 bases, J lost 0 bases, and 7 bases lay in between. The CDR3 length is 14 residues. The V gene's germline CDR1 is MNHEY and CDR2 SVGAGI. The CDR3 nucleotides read TGTGCCAGCAGTTCATCCTTTAGCAATCAGCCCCAGCATTTT. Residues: CASSSSFSNQPQHF.

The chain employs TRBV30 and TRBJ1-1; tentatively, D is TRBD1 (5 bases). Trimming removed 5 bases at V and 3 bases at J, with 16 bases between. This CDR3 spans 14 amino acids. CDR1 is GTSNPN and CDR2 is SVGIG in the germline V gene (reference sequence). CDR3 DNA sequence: TGTGCCTGGGTGGCAAGGGGCCGCGACACTGAAGCTTTCTTT. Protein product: CAWVARGRDTEAFF.

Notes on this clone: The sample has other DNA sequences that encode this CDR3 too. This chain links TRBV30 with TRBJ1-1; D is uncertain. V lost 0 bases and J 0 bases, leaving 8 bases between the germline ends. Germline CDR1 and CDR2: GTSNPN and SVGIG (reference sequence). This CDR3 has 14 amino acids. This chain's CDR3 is CAWSVGRMNTEAFF. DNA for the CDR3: TGTGCCTGGAGTGTAGGCAGAATGAACACTGAAGCTTTCTTT.

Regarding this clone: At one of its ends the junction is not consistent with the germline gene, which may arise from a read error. In nucleotides, the CDR3 is TGTGCTAGCAGCTTAGGGACCGGGACAGGAGCCTACAATGAGCAGTTCTTC. Encoded protein: CASSLGTGTGAYNEQFF. V is TRBV7-7 and J is TRBJ2-1; 8 nucleotides match TRBD1. Germline values: CDR1 SSHAT, CDR2 FNYEAQ (reference sequence). This CDR3 contains 17 residues.

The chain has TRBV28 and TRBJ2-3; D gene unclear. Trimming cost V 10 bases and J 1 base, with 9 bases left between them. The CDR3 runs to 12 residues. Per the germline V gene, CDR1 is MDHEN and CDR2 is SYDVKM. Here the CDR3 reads CATERGTDTQYF. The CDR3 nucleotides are TGTGCCACAGAGAGAGGCACAGATACGCAGTATTTT.

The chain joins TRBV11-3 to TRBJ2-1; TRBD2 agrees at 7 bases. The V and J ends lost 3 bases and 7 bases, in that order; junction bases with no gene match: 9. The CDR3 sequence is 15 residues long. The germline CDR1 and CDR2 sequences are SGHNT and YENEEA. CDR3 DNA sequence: TGTGCCAGCAGCTTGGGGCTAGCGGAATATAATGAGCAGTTCTTC. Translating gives CASSLGLAEYNEQFF.

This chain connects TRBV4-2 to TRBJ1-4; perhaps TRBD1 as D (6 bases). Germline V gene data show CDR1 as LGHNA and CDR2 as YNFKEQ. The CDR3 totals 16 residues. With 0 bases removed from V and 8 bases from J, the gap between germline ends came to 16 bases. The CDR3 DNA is TGTGCCAGCAGCCAAGAGAAGGGCAGGGGTGTCGAAAAACTGTTTTTT. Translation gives CASSQEKGRGVEKLFF.

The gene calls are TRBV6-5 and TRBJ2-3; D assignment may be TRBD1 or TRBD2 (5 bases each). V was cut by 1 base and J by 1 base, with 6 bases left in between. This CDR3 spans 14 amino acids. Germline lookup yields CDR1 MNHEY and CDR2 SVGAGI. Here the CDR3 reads CASSYLGGTDTQYF. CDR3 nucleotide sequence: TGTGCCAGCAGTTACTTGGGGGGCACAGATACGCAGTATTTT.

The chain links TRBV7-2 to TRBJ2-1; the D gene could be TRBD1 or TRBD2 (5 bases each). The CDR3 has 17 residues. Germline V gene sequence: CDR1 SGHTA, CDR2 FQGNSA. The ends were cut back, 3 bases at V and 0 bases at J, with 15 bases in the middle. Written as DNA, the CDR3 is TGTGCCAGCAGCTTTGGGGCCGGGACCGCCTCCTACAATGAGCAGTTCTTC. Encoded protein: CASSFGAGTASYNEQFF.

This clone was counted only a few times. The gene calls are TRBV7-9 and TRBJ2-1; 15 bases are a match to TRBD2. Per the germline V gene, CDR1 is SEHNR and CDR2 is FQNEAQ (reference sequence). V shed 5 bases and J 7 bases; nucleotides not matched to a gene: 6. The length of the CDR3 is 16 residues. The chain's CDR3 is CASSRGLAGGVNEQFF. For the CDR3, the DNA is TGTGCCAGCAGCCGGGGACTAGCGGGAGGCGTAAATGAGCAGTTCTTC. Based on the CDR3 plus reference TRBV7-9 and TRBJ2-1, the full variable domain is DTGVSQNPRHKITKRGQNVTFRCDPISEHNRLYWYRQTLGQGPEFLTYFQNEAQLEKSRLLSDRFSAERPKGSFSTLEIQRTEQGDSAMYLCASSRGLAGGVNEQFFGPGTRLTVL.